This T cell receptor beta chain emerged from a study of early T cells in non-severe SARS-CoV-2 infection. On the study more broadly: Bulk RNA isolated from unsorted whole blood underwent sequencing; chains were not paired.

TCRdb recomputed calls from the 5' RACE reads with MiXCR, one row per CDR3 protein. The repertoire holds tens of thousands of distinct CDR3 sequences, 13% to 15% seen once, with about 6.7% in the top ten. The V gene end was trimmed by 1 base and the J gene end by 2 bases; junction bases not matched to a gene: 5. Germline V gives CDR1 SEHNR, CDR2 FQNEAQ (reference sequence). The CDR3 has 15 amino acids. This clonotype has at least ten counts. This clonotype was sampled from an adult who was a healthcare worker with PCR-confirmed SARS-CoV-2 infection or an uninfected control (not recorded which). The rearrangement joins TRBV7-9 to TRBJ2-7; TRBD1 aligns across 7 bases. The sequenced sample was whole blood. DNA of the CDR3: TGTGCCAGCAGCTTAGTGACAGGGTCCCCCTACGAGCAGTACTTC. Protein sequence: CASSLVTGSPYEQYF.